What follows are 27 T cell receptor beta chains derived from one specimen sequenced in a study of T-cell reconstitution after alpha-beta-depleted transplantation in children (dated by TCRdb to 2016 to 2017). Library construction relied on PCR. Data came from an Illumina HiSeq 2500. TCR library preparation used molecular barcoding, with unique molecular identifiers applied to normalize quantification of the TCRbeta repertoire. In-frame beta chains were kept once TCRdb had trimmed the public reads at Q25 with fastp and called clones with MiXCR. Rows merge per CDR3 protein into single entries with the most common DNA and genes. The sample table records more than 25,000 distinct CDR3 sequences; under 8% of these occur just once. About 7.3% of the sample is in the top ten clones. According to the study, the label for this sample's treatment or condition signals: allogeneic hematopoietic cell transplantation with graft depleted of TCRalphabeta T cells and CD19 B cells.

Material: PBMCs, mostly from graft donor cells, obtained 180 days after TCRalphabeta/CD19-depleted stem cell transplant. Receptors originate from a male patient between 10 and 17 years old who had a stem cell transplant for acute myeloid leukemia, so the T cells may come from the graft donor.

This clonotype was seen many times. The chain is built from TRBV30 and TRBJ2-1; 14 nucleotides match TRBD2. The CDR3 extends over 16 amino acids. The trim removed 1 base at V and 1 base at J, leaving 0 bases unmatched. Germline-derived CDR1 and CDR2 are GTSNPN and SVGIG (reference sequence). The CDR3 nucleotides are TGTGCCTGGAGTGGGACTAGCGGGAGGTCCTACAATGAGCAGTTCTTC. Translation gives CAWSGTSGRSYNEQFF.

The chain combines TRBV20-1 with TRBJ2-1; D might be TRBD1 or TRBD2, each matching 5 bases. Germline CDR1 reads DFQATT; CDR2 reads SNEGSKA (reference sequence). The CDR3 extends over 13 amino acids. The V and J ends lost 3 bases and 2 bases respectively, with 8 bases between them. As DNA, the CDR3 is TGCAGTGCTAGCGGGACGACCTACAATGAGCAGTTCTTC. It yields the protein CSASGTTYNEQFF.

There are many counts of this clonotype. J is TRBJ2-7 and V is TRBV7-2; D gene ambiguous. V lost 5 bases to trimming and J lost 6 bases, with 17 bases between them. The V gene's germline CDR1 is SGHTA and CDR2 FQGNSA. The CDR3 consists of 14 residues. The CDR3 coding sequence is TGTGCCAGCAGCCCTATTCCGAGGATGAGCGAGCAGTACTTC. Amino acid sequence: CASSPIPRMSEQYF. Based on the CDR3 plus reference TRBV7-2 and TRBJ2-7, the full variable domain is GAGVSQSPSNKVTEKGKDVELRCDPISGHTALYWYRQSLGQGLEFLIYFQGNSAPDKSGLPSDRFSAERTGGSVSTLTIQRTQQEDSAVYLCASSPIPRMSEQYFGPGTRLTVT.

This clonotype was observed many times. The rearrangement uses TRBV10-3 and TRBJ2-7; D is ambiguous. Germline V lookup: CDR1 ENHRY, CDR2 SYGVKD. This CDR3 has 14 amino acids. V gave up 5 bases and J gave up 0 bases, with 11 bases separating them. CDR3 region: CAISRDPSSYEQYF. In DNA, the CDR3 is TGTGCCATCAGTAGAGACCCGAGCTCCTACGAGCAGTACTTC.

The chain combines TRBV7-2 with TRBJ2-3, with 9 bases identical to TRBD2. V was pared by 3 bases and J by 2 bases, with 3 bases of the junction left unmatched. The germline CDR1 and CDR2 sequences are SGHTA and FQGNSA. The CDR3 is made up of 15 amino acids. CDR3 in DNA: TGTGCCAGCAGCTTTAGCGGGGGCCCCACAGATACGCAGTATTTT. This codes for CASSFSGGPTDTQYF.

This clonotype came up many times. The V gene is TRBV30, the J gene TRBJ2-7; 7 bases map to TRBD1. The CDR3 has 10 amino acids. The V and J ends lost 7 bases and 4 bases, in that order; junction bases with no gene match: 1. Germline lookup yields CDR1 GTSNPN and CDR2 SVGIG (reference sequence). The CDR3 here is CALGQYEQYF. The CDR3 DNA follows: TGTGCCTTGGGACAGTACGAGCAGTACTTC.

This clonotype has a count of ten or more. The chain couples TRBV20-1 to TRBJ1-2; unclear D gene. Trimming cost V 7 bases and J 2 bases, with 2 bases left between them. The CDR3 runs 9 residues. CDR1 DFQATT and CDR2 SNEGSKA come from the germline V gene (reference sequence). In nucleotides, the CDR3 is TGCAGTGGAAACTATGGCTACACCTTC. Its protein is CSGNYGYTF.

This clonotype appeared many times. V and J are TRBV6-5 and TRBJ2-3; 7 bases map to TRBD2. V dropped 4 bases and J dropped 4; count of bases not matched to a gene: 14. CDR1 is MNHEY and CDR2 is SVGAGI in the germline V gene. This CDR3 contains 17 residues. As DNA, the CDR3 is TGTGCCAGCAGTTTAACGACCGGGACTACCGCTCCAGATACGCAGTATTTT. It translates to CASSLTTGTTAPDTQYF.

This clonotype was seen repeatedly, ten times or more. The chain recombines TRBV30 with TRBJ2-5; tentative D call: TRBD1 (6 bases). The CDR3 length is 13 residues. Per germline, CDR1 GTSNPN and CDR2 SVGIG (reference sequence). V lost 5 bases to trimming and J lost 2 bases, with 12 bases between them. For the CDR3, the DNA is TGTGCCTGGGGGTTGAGGGGGCAAGAGACCCAGTACTTC. Protein product: CAWGLRGQETQYF.

This clonotype has at least ten counts. This chain joins TRBV6-4 and TRBJ2-3; 12 nucleotides agree with TRBD2. The CDR3 length is 15 residues. Germline V CDR1 and CDR2: MRHNA, SNTAGT. V shed 3 bases and J 3 bases; nucleotides not matched to a gene: 1. CDR3 residues: CASSETSGRTDTQYF. CDR3 DNA: TGTGCCAGCAGTGAGACTAGCGGGAGAACAGATACGCAGTATTTT.

This clonotype has at least ten counts. The chain is built from TRBV29-1 and TRBJ1-1, with D perhaps TRBD1 (6 bases). The CDR3 length is 12 residues. Between the trimmed V and J ends, which lost 7 bases and 1 base, there was a span of 10 bases. The germline V gene encodes CDR1 SQVTM and CDR2 ANQGSEA. The CDR3 DNA reads TGCAGCGCGGGACACCAGAACACTGAAGCTTTCTTT. This translates into CSAGHQNTEAFF.

This clonotype showed up many times. The chain is built from TRBV20-1 and TRBJ1-6; maybe TRBD1 (6 bases). The germline V gene encodes CDR1 DFQATT and CDR2 SNEGSKA (reference sequence). Trimming shortened V by 0 bases and J by 3 bases, and 18 bases separated the two germline ends. This CDR3 comprises 18 residues. In nucleotides, the CDR3 is TGCAGTGCTAGAGATCAATTGAGGGGGGGGCTCTATAATTCACCCCTCCACTTT. Residues: CSARDQLRGGLYNSPLHF.

This clonotype was recorded many times. This chain links TRBV7-2 with TRBJ2-2, with D unresolved. Germline V gives CDR1 SGHTA, CDR2 FQGNSA. The CDR3 consists of 13 residues. The V end was cut by 4 bases, the J end by 0 bases, with 3 bases between. DNA of the CDR3: TGTGCCAGCAGCTCCACGAACACCGGGGAGCTGTTTTTT. It codes for CASSSTNTGELFF.

The sample holds many counts of this clonotype. The V and J genes are TRBV9 and TRBJ2-1, with D hard to call. CDR1 is SGDLS, CDR2 YYNGEE, per germline. The germline V and J ends were trimmed by 4 bases and 5 bases, with 10 bases remaining between them. The CDR3 loop spans 13 amino acids. This CDR3 reads CASSRDPHNEQFF. CDR3 coding DNA: TGTGCCAGCAGCAGGGATCCACACAATGAGCAGTTCTTC.

This clonotype was found many times. The chain employs TRBV7-9 and TRBJ2-1; D not certain. Germline loops: CDR1 SEHNR, CDR2 FQNEAQ (reference sequence). The V end lost 4 bases, the J end lost 5 bases, and 12 bases lay between the germline ends. This CDR3 is built from 14 residues. CDR3 in DNA: TGTGCCAGCAGCTCAGGATGGGCCAACAATGAGCAGTTCTTC. As protein: CASSSGWANNEQFF.

This clonotype was picked up many times. This rearrangement joins TRBV28 to TRBJ1-5; D is unresolved. V lost 5 bases, J lost 3 bases, and 14 bases lay in between. The CDR3 loop spans 15 amino acids. Germline CDR1 and CDR2: MDHEN and SYDVKM. As DNA, the CDR3 is TGTGCCAGCAGTGGGATCGCAGGTTTCAATCAGCCCCAGCATTTT. This sequence encodes CASSGIAGFNQPQHF.

Only one count was recorded for this clonotype. This rearrangement joins TRBV30 to TRBJ1-1; D is undetermined. Germline V gene data show CDR1 as GTSNPN and CDR2 as SVGIG (reference sequence). Between the trimmed V and J ends, which lost 3 bases and 7 bases, there was a span of 15 bases. This CDR3 spans 13 amino acids. The chain's CDR3 is CAWSTGLTSEAFF. The CDR3 coding sequence is TGTGCCTGGAGCACGGGCCTGACGAGTGAAGCTTTCTTT.

This clonotype was seen more than once but under ten times. The genes are TRBV4-2 and TRBJ2-7, with TRBD1 as a possible D gene (5 bases). Germline assignment: CDR1 LGHNA and CDR2 YNFKEQ. V was clipped by 1 base and J by 6 bases, with 13 bases between them. The CDR3 has 14 residues. CDR3 protein: CASSQVGAPAEQYF. Written as DNA, the CDR3 is TGTGCCAGCAGCCAAGTTGGGGCGCCCGCCGAGCAGTACTTC.

By sample fraction, this clonotype is medium-sized. The chain is built from TRBV29-1 and TRBJ2-1, with D uncertain. Germline CDR1 and CDR2: SQVTM and ANQGSEA. The V gene lost 7 bases and the J gene lost 0 bases, with 13 bases spanning the gap. The CDR3 extends over 14 amino acids. The CDR3 nucleotides are TGCAGCGGTATAGACATTGCCTCCTACAATGAGCAGTTCTTC. This encodes CSGIDIASYNEQFF.

This clonotype was seen repeatedly, ten times or more. This chain uses TRBV20-1 with TRBJ2-1, with a possible D match to TRBD2 (5 bases). The V gene's germline CDR1 is DFQATT and CDR2 SNEGSKA (reference sequence). Trimming shortened V by 3 bases and J by 5 bases, and 11 bases separated the two germline ends. The CDR3 spans 13 residues. The CDR3 coding sequence is TGCAGTGCTAGGTCGGGGTCCAACAATGAGCAGTTCTTC. Amino acids: CSARSGSNNEQFF.

At least ten counts were recorded for this clonotype. The chain links TRBV19 to TRBJ1-2; no clear D gene. V was cut by 10 bases and J by 0 bases, with 9 bases left in between. This CDR3 region has 12 residues. Germline V gene lookup returns CDR1 LNHDA and CDR2 SQIVND (reference sequence). The CDR3 bases are TGTGCCACCGCCCCACCTAACTATGGCTACACCTTC. Translating gives CATAPPNYGYTF.

This clonotype appeared many times. The chain is built from TRBV21-1 and TRBJ1-2; the table's D call TRBD1 went unverified against the DNA. TRBV21-1 is a known pseudogene. This CDR3 is 12 amino acids long. In DNA form, the CDR3 reads TGTGCCAGCAGACAGACAGGGAATGGCTACACCTTC. It specifies CASRQTGNGYTF.

This clonotype occurred many times. The chain uses TRBV9 and TRBJ2-3, with D unclear. This CDR3 region has 12 residues. Between the trimmed V and J ends, which lost 5 bases and 5 bases, there was a span of 9 bases. The V gene's germline CDR1 is SGDLS and CDR2 YYNGEE. The CDR3 DNA reads as TGTGCCAGCAGTCGATCGGGAGATACGCAGTATTTT. Protein: CASSRSGDTQYF.

This clonotype was recorded at least ten times. The chain employs TRBV9 and TRBJ2-7; 10 bases map to TRBD1. The J segment lost 4 bases and the V segment lost 2 bases, leaving 6 bases of the junction unmatched. This CDR3 is built from 15 residues. Germline CDR1 is SGDLS and CDR2 is YYNGEE. The CDR3 region has the DNA TGTGCCAGCAGCGTGACGGGACAGGGGCCTTACGAGCAGTACTTC. This sequence encodes CASSVTGQGPYEQYF.

This clonotype was picked up many times. V gene TRBV19 combines with J gene TRBJ2-1, with D hard to call. CDR1 is LNHDA and CDR2 is SQIVND in the germline V gene (reference sequence). The CDR3 has 15 residues. The V end lost 7 bases, the J end lost 4 bases, and 17 bases lay between the germline ends. The CDR3 DNA sequence: TGTGCCAGTACTCAATCAGGTATAGCTTACAATGAGCAGTTCTTC. Residues: CASTQSGIAYNEQFF.

This clonotype has more than one count but fewer than ten. The J gene is TRBJ2-7, the V gene TRBV5-4; TRBD2 agrees at 12 bases. The V segment lost 4 bases and the J segment 4 bases; nucleotides outside the gene matches: 3. CDR3 size: 14 residues. Germline lookup yields CDR1 SGHNT and CDR2 YYREEE (reference sequence). CDR3 DNA: TGTGCCAGCAGCGCTAGCGGGGGGGGTTACGAGCAGTACTTC. Translating it yields CASSASGGGYEQYF.

Many counts were recorded for this clonotype. The chain has TRBV29-1 and TRBJ2-1, with TRBD2 as a possible D gene (6 bases). This CDR3 comprises 13 residues. Deletions cut 3 bases from V and 8 bases from J, with 14 bases between. Per the germline V gene, CDR1 is SQVTM and CDR2 is ANQGSEA. DNA for the CDR3: TGCAGCGTTGAGCCTAGCGTCGGTGATGAGCAGTTCTTC. Its translation: CSVEPSVGDEQFF.